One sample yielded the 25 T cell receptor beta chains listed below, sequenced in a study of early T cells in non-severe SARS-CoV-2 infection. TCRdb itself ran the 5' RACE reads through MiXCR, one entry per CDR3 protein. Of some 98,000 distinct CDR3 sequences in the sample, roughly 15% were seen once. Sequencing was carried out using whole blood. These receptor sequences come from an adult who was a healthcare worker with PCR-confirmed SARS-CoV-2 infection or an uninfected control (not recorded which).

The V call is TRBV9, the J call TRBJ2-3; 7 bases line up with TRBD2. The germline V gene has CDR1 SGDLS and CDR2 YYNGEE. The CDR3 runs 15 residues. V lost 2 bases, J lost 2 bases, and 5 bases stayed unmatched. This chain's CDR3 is CASSVGGTNTDTQYF. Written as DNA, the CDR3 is TGTGCCAGCAGCGTTGGCGGGACTAACACAGATACGCAGTATTTT.

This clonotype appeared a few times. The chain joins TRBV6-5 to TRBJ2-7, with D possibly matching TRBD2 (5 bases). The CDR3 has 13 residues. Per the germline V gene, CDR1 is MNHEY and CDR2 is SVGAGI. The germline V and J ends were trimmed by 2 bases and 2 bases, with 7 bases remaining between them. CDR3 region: CASSYERTYEQYF. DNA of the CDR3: TGTGCCAGCAGTTACGAGCGGACCTACGAGCAGTACTTC.

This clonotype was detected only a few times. Here the CDR3 reads CASSPLGGAASYEQYF. CDR3 in DNA: TGTGCCAGCAGCCCCCTCGGCGGTGCTGCCTCCTACGAGCAGTACTTC. The chain couples TRBV5-4 to TRBJ2-7; D remains unclear. Trimming took 4 bases from V and 0 from J, leaving 17 bases between them. The CDR3 covers 16 residues. Germline V gene lookup returns CDR1 SGHNT and CDR2 YYREEE (reference sequence).

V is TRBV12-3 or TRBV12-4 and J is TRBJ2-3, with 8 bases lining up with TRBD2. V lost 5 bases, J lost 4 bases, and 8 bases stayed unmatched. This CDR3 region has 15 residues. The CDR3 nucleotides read TGTGCCAGCAGTCCTCGACTAGCGATTTCAGATACGCAGTATTTT. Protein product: CASSPRLAISDTQYF.

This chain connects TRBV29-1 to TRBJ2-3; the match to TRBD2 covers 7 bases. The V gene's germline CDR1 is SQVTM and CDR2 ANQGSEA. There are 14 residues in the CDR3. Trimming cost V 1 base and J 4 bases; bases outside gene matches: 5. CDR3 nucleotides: TGCAGCGTTGAAGCCATAGGGAGGGCAGATACGCAGTATTTT. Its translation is CSVEAIGRADTQYF.

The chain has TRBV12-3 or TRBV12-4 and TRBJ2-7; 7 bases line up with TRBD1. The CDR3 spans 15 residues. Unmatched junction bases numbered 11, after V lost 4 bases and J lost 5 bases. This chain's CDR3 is CASSSRDSLLNEQYF. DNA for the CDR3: TGTGCCAGCAGTTCCCGGGACAGCCTTCTGAACGAGCAGTACTTC.

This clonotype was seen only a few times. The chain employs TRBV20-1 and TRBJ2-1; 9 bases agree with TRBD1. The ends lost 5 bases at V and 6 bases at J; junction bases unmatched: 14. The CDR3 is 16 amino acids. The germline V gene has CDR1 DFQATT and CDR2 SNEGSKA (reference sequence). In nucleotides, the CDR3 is TGCAGTGCTCCATTGGCGGGGGACAGGGAGGGCAATGAGCAGTTCTTC. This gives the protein CSAPLAGDREGNEQFF.

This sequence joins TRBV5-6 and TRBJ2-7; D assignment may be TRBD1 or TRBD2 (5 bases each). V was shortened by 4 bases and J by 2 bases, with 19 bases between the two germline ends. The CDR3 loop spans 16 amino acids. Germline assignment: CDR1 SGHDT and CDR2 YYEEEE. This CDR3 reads CASSNQKGTRTYEQYF. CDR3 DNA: TGTGCCAGCAGCAACCAGAAGGGGACGAGAACCTACGAGCAGTACTTC.

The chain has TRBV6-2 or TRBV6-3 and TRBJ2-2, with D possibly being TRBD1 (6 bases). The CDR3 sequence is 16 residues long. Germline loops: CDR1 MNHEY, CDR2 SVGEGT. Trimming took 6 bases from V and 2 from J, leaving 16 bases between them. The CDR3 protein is CASRRTGSGNTGELFF. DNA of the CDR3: TGTGCCAGCAGGCGTACAGGGTCGGGTAACACCGGGGAGCTGTTTTTT.

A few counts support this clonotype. CDR3 loop: CAISEASAQYF. CDR3 nucleotide sequence: TGTGCCATCAGTGAAGCGTCGGCGCAGTATTTT. The V call is TRBV10-3, the J call TRBJ2-3; D is uncertain. Germline V gives CDR1 ENHRY, CDR2 SYGVKD. There are 11 residues in the CDR3. V lost 3 bases, J lost 10 bases, and 8 bases lay in between.

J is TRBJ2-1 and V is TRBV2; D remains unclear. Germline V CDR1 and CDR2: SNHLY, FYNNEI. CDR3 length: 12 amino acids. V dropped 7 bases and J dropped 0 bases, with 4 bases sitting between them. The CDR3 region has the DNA TGTGCCAGCAAGAGCTCCTACAATGAGCAGTTCTTC. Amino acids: CASKSSYNEQFF.

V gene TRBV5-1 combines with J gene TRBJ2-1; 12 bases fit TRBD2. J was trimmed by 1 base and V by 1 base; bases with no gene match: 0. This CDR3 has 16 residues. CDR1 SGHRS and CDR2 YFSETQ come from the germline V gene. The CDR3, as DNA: TGCGCCAGCAGCTTGCTAGCGGGAGGGTCCTACAATGAGCAGTTCTTC. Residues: CASSLLAGGSYNEQFF.

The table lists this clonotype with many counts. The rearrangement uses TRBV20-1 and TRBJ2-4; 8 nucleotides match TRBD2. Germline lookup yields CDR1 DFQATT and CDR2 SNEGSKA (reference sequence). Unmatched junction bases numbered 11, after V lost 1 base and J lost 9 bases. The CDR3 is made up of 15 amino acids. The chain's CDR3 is CSARAWGSGTGIQYF. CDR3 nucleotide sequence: TGCAGTGCTAGAGCCTGGGGTAGCGGGACCGGCATTCAGTACTTC.

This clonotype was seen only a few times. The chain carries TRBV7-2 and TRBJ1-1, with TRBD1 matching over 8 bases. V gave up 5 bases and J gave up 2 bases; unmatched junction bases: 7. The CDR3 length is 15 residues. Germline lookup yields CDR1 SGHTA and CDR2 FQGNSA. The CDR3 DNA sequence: TGTGCCAGCAGCCTGGGGACAGGAATCAACACTGAAGCTTTCTTT. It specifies CASSLGTGINTEAFF.

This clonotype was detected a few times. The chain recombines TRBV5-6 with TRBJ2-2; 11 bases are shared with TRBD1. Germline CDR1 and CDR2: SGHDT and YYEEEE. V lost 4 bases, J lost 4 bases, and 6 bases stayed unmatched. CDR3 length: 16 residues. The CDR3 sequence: CASSSGQGALTGELFF. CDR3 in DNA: TGTGCCAGCAGCAGTGGACAGGGGGCTCTCACCGGGGAGCTGTTTTTT. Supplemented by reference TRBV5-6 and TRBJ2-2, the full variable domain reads DAGVTQSPTHLIKTRGQQVTLRCSPKSGHDTVSWYQQALGQGPQFIFQYYEEEERQRGNFPDRFSGHQFPNYSSELNVNALLLGDSALYLCASSSGQGALTGELFFGEGSRLTVL.

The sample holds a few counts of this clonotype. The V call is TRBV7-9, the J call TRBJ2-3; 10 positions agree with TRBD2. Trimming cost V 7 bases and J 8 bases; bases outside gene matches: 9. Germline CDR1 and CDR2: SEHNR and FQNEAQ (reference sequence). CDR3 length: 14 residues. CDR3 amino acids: CASKGKLAGATQYF. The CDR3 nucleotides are TGTGCCAGCAAGGGAAAGCTAGCGGGGGCTACGCAGTATTTT.

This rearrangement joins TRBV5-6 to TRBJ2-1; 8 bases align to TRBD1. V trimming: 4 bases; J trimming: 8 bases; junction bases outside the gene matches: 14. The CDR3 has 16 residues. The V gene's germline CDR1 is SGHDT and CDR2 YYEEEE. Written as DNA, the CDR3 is TGTGCCAGCAGCGGGAGACAGGGGCGCGTGGGTGATGAGCAGTTCTTC. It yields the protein CASSGRQGRVGDEQFF. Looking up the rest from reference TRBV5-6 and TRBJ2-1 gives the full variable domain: DAGVTQSPTHLIKTRGQQVTLRCSPKSGHDTVSWYQQALGQGPQFIFQYYEEEERQRGNFPDRFSGHQFPNYSSELNVNALLLGDSALYLCASSGRQGRVGDEQFFGPGTRLTVL.

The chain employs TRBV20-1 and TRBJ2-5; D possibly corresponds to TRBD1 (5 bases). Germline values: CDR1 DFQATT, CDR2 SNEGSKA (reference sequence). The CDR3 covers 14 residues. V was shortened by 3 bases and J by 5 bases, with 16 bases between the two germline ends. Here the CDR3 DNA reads TGCAGTGCTAGGGGGCAGGCTCCTTCCGAGACCCAGTACTTC. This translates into CSARGQAPSETQYF.

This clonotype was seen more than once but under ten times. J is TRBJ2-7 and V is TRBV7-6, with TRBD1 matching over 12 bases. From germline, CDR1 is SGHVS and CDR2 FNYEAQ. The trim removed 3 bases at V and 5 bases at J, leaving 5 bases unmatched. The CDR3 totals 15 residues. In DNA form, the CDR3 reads TGTGCCAGCAGCTTGGGACAGGGGGCATTCAACGAGCAGTACTTC. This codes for CASSLGQGAFNEQYF. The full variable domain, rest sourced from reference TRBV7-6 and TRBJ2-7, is GAGVSQSPRYKVTKRGQDVALRCDPISGHVSLYWYRQALGQGPEFLTYFNYEAQQDKSGLPNDRFSAERPEGSISTLTIQRTEQRDSAMYRCASSLGQGAFNEQYFGPGTRLTVT.

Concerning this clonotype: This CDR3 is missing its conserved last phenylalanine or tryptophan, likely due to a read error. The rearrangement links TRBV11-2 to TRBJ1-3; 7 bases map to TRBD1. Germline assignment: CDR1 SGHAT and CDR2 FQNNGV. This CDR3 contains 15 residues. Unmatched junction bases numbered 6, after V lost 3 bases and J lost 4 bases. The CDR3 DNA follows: TGTGCCAGCAGCTTCACAGGGGTTGCCGGAAACACCATATATTTA. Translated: CASSFTGVAGNTIYL.

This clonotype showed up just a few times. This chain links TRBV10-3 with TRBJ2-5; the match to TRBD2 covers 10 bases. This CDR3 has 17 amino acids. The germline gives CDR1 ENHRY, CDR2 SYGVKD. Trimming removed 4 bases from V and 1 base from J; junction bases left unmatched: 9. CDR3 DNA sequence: TGTGCCATCAGTGTACTAGCGGGATCCCCCACCCAAGAGACCCAGTACTTC. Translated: CAISVLAGSPTQETQYF.

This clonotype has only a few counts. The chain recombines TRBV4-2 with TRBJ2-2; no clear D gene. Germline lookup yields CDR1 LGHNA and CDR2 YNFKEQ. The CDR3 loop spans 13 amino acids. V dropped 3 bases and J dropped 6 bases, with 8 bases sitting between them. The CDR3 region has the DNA TGTGCCAGCAGCCAGGGTCTCTCCGGGGAGCTGTTTTTT. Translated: CASSQGLSGELFF.

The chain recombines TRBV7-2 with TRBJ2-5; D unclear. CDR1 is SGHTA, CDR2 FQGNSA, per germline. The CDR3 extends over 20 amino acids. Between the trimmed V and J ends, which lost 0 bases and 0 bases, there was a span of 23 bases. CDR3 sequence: CASSLAFRTTRPTNQETQYF. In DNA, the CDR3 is TGTGCCAGCAGCTTAGCATTCCGGACCACAAGACCCACGAACCAAGAGACCCAGTACTTC.

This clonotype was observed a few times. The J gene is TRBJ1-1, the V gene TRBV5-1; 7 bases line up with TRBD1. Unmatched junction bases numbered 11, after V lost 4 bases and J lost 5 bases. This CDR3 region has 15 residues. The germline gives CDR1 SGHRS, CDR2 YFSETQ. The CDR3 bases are TGCGCCAGCAGCACCGGGACAGCAACAGCAACTGAAGCTTTCTTT. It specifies CASSTGTATATEAFF.

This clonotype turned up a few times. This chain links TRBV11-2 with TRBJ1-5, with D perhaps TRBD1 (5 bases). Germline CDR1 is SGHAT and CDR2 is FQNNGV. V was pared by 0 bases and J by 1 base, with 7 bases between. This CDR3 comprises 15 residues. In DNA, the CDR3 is TGTGCCAGCAGCTTAGAGAGGGGAAGCAATCAGCCCCAGCATTTT. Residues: CASSLERGSNQPQHF.